The rows below give T cell receptor beta chains drawn from one sample of a study of T cell responses to AZD1222 COVID-19 vaccine. Assay: immunoSEQ multiplex PCR; the TCRdb copy retains only in-frame clones and omits some. The sample holds fewer than 130,000 clones, under 95% seen once. The source material was peripheral blood, sampled on day 0 of AZD1222 vaccination. Every receptor here comes from an adult in good health. CDR3s include the opening cysteine and the closing phenylalanine or tryptophan. The D gene is left open where the match is weak. Rows may omit the clone size; those that give it use once, few, many or a size class.

V: TRBV5-3; D: TRBD2; J: TRBJ2-3; size: NA; CDR3: CARSARTSGGYTDTQYF; DNA: TGTGCCAGAAGCGCCAGGACTAGCGGGGGATACACAGATACGCAGTATTTT
V: TRBV6-5; D: NA; J: TRBJ2-7; size: NA; CDR3: CASSDRGEQYF; DNA: TGTGCCAGCAGCGATAGAGGCGAGCAGTACTTC
V: TRBV2; D: TRBD2; J: TRBJ2-5; size: NA; CDR3: CASSDNGLAGETQYF; DNA: TGTGCCAGCAGTGACAATGGACTAGCGGGAGAGACCCAGTACTTC
V: TRBV19; D: NA; J: TRBJ2-1; size: NA; CDR3: CASSIIGFSNEQFF; DNA: TGTGCCAGTAGTATTATAGGCTTCTCAAATGAGCAGTTCTTC
V: TRBV27; D: NA; J: TRBJ2-1; size: NA; CDR3: CASSPGLVNEQFF; DNA: TGTGCCAGCAGTCCGGGACTTGTCAATGAGCAGTTCTTC
V: TRBV19; D: NA; J: TRBJ1-5; size: NA; CDR3: CASSLGPNQPQHF; DNA: TGTGCCAGTAGTCTCGGACCCAATCAGCCCCAGCATTTT
V: TRBV14; D: NA; J: TRBJ2-1; size: NA; CDR3: CASSQGYRGAFADEQFF; DNA: TGTGCCAGCAGCCAAGGGTACCGGGGGGCGTTTGCGGATGAGCAGTTCTTC
V: TRBV15; D: NA; J: TRBJ2-7; size: NA; CDR3: CATSRNRDKTYEQYF; DNA: TGTGCCACCAGCAGAAACAGGGACAAGACCTACGAGCAGTACTTC
V: TRBV9; D: TRBD1; J: TRBJ1-5; size: few; CDR3: CASSAGQVGQPQHF; DNA: TGTGCCAGCAGCGCCGGACAGGTTGGTCAGCCCCAGCATTTT
V: TRBV24-1; D: NA; J: TRBJ1-2; size: NA; CDR3: CATSDWGSNGYTF; DNA: TGTGCCACCAGTGATTGGGGGAGCAACGGCTACACCTTC
V: TRBV6-5; D: TRBD1; J: TRBJ1-1; size: NA; CDR3: CASSFPGGTEAFF; DNA: TGTGCCAGCAGTTTCCCAGGGGGGACTGAAGCTTTCTTT
V: TRBV24-1; D: NA; J: TRBJ2-3; size: NA; CDR3: CATSDSDGSTDTQYF; DNA: TGTGCCACCAGTGATTCGGACGGAAGCACAGATACGCAGTATTTT
V: TRBV30; D: NA; J: TRBJ1-4; size: NA; CDR3: CAWSGGGWEKLFF; DNA: TGTGCCTGGAGCGGAGGAGGGTGGGAAAAACTGTTTTTT
V: TRBV30; D: TRBD1; J: TRBJ1-4; size: NA; CDR3: CAYNRGLGNEKLFF; DNA: TGTGCCTACAACAGGGGGCTCGGTAATGAAAAACTGTTTTTT
V: TRBV30; D: NA; J: TRBJ1-2; size: NA; CDR3: CAWKQGVTNYGYTF; DNA: TGTGCCTGGAAACAGGGCGTGACTAACTATGGCTACACCTTC
V: TRBV19; D: NA; J: TRBJ2-5; size: NA; CDR3: CATRDFDRETQYF; DNA: TGTGCCACCCGGGATTTCGACAGGGAGACCCAGTACTTC
V: TRBV20-1; D: TRBD1; J: TRBJ1-4; size: once; CDR3: CSASFQGAVGNEKLFF; DNA: TGCAGTGCTAGTTTCCAGGGGGCAGTCGGTAATGAAAAACTGTTTTTT
V: TRBV5-1; D: NA; J: TRBJ1-1; size: NA; CDR3: CASSLVADTEAFF; DNA: TGCGCCAGCAGCTTGGTGGCAGACACTGAAGCTTTCTTT
V: TRBV2; D: TRBD1; J: TRBJ2-2; size: NA; CDR3: CASSEAPPTGTNTGELFF; DNA: TGTGCCAGCAGTGAAGCCCCACCGACAGGGACGAACACCGGGGAGCTGTTTTTT
V: TRBV2; D: NA; J: TRBJ1-1; size: NA; CDR3: CASSEEANTEAFF; DNA: TGTGCCAGCAGTGAGGAAGCGAACACTGAAGCTTTCTTT
V: TRBV6-5; D: TRBD2; J: TRBJ2-7; size: NA; CDR3: CASSSSGGPYEQYF; DNA: TGTGCCAGCAGTTCCTCGGGAGGACCCTACGAGCAGTACTTC
V: TRBV7-2; D: TRBD1; J: TRBJ2-3; size: NA; CDR3: CASSLAQGAADTQYF; DNA: TGTGCCAGCAGCTTAGCGCAGGGGGCAGCAGATACGCAGTATTTT
V: TRBV19; D: TRBD2; J: TRBJ2-1; size: NA; CDR3: CASSTSFGLAGVNDEQFF; DNA: TGTGCCAGTAGTACGTCCTTCGGACTAGCGGGAGTTAACGATGAGCAGTTCTTC